This TCR beta chain came from a study of blood T cells in healthy people across ages. For the study at large: Per every two T cells, about one barcoded beta molecule was captured by template switching. Study-wide results and limits: Observed TCR beta diversity per million T cells went down as age went up. This fall followed a roughly linear course with age.

Trimming took off 1 base at V and 13 bases at J, with 14 bases between the two ends. Germline-derived CDR1 and CDR2 are DFQATT and SNEGSKA (reference sequence). This CDR3 region has 13 residues. Using a J-beta primer mix together with a sample-barcoded 5' primer, a second PCR was run for roughly 7 to 12 cycles. Each TCR beta cDNA got a 12-nucleotide random molecular identifier. TCRdb itself ran the 5' RACE reads through MiXCR, one entry per CDR3 protein. Among more than 800,000 distinct CDR3 sequences listed, under 35% were seen once. For this clonotype: Its target is unknown.

This sequence was found in an elderly woman in good health. This chain connects TRBV20-1 to TRBJ1-6, with D hard to call. What was sequenced was blood. This chain's CDR3 is CSARGRVVGPLHF. CDR3 nucleotide sequence: TGCAGTGCTAGAGGAAGGGTTGTTGGGCCCCTCCACTTT.